Shown below are 8 T cell receptor beta chains from a single sample sequenced in a study of blood T cell repertoires in COVID-19. Assay used: immunoSEQ multiplex PCR; TCRdb lists only in-frame clones, some missing. The table has a few hundred thousand clones, around 90% seen once. The sample taken for sequencing was peripheral blood. These receptor sequences come from a man younger than 35 with active or convalescent COVID-19.

The chain has TRBV2 and TRBJ1-4, with D tentatively TRBD1 (6 bases). V shed 4 bases and J shed 8 bases, with 11 bases lying between them. The CDR3 consists of 13 residues. Per germline, CDR1 SNHLY and CDR2 FYNNEI. CDR3 sequence: CASSAGVGEKLFF. CDR3 nucleotides: TGTGCCAGCAGTGCAGGGGTTGGAGAAAAACTGTTTTTT.

The V gene is TRBV19, the J gene TRBJ2-3, with a tentative D call TRBD1 (6 bases). V lost 6 bases, J lost 2 bases, and 12 bases lay in between. The CDR3 length is 14 residues. The germline V gene has CDR1 LNHDA and CDR2 SQIVND (reference sequence). The CDR3 bases are TGTGCCAGTAGGTGGGGGCCCAACACAGATACGCAGTATTTT. Translating it yields CASRWGPNTDTQYF.

This chain uses TRBV6-1 with TRBJ1-6; no firm D call. This CDR3 is 13 amino acids long. The germline V gene encodes CDR1 MNHNS and CDR2 SASEGT. V was trimmed by 2 bases and J by 13 bases, leaving 12 bases between them. CDR3: CASSEHGERPLHF. CDR3 nucleotide sequence: TGTGCCAGCAGTGAACACGGAGAGAGGCCCCTCCACTTT.

This clone was recorded once. CDR3 residues: CASSLAGEQFF. In DNA form, the CDR3 reads TGTGCCAGCAGTCTAGCGGGTGAGCAGTTCTTC. V usage is TRBV7-8 and J usage is TRBJ2-1; TRBD2 matches 8 bases. The CDR3 has 11 residues. Germline V lookup: CDR1 SGHVS, CDR2 FQNEAQ. The V segment lost 6 bases and the J segment 9 bases; nucleotides outside the gene matches: 1.

V and J are TRBV4-3 and TRBJ1-4; D perhaps matches TRBD1 (5 bases). The V gene's germline CDR1 is LGHNA and CDR2 YSLEER. V shed 4 bases and J shed 4 bases, with 19 bases lying between them. The length of the CDR3 is 17 residues. The CDR3 DNA sequence: TGCGCCAGCAGCCCGGGGGAAGGGGTGCCGGGTAATGAAAAACTGTTTTTT. Translated: CASSPGEGVPGNEKLFF.

The chain has TRBV6-2 or TRBV6-3 and TRBJ2-7; weak D call: TRBD1 (6 bases). V was trimmed by 5 bases and J by 3 bases, leaving 17 bases between them. CDR1 is MNHEY, CDR2 SVGEGT, per germline. The CDR3 is 15 amino acids. CDR3 residues: CASSPRDNENYEQYF. The CDR3 coding sequence is TGTGCCAGCAGTCCCCGGGACAACGAGAACTACGAGCAGTACTTC.

This chain uses TRBV7-6 with TRBJ2-3; weak D call: TRBD1 (6 bases). V dropped 5 bases and J dropped 0 bases, with 12 bases sitting between them. The CDR3 totals 15 residues. Germline V lookup: CDR1 SGHVS, CDR2 FNYEAQ. The CDR3 loop reads CASSTTGMSTDTQYF. The CDR3 region has the DNA TGTGCCAGCAGCACTACAGGGATGAGCACAGATACGCAGTATTTT. Full variable domain (remainder filled in from reference TRBV7-6 and TRBJ2-3): GAGVSQSPRYKVTKRGQDVALRCDPISGHVSLYWYRQALGQGPEFLTYFNYEAQQDKSGLPNDRFSAERPEGSISTLTIQRTEQRDSAMYRCASSTTGMSTDTQYFGPGTRLTVL.

V is TRBV6-5 and J is TRBJ2-2; 7 bases are shared with TRBD1. This CDR3 contains 15 residues. V dropped 2 bases and J dropped 0; count of bases not matched to a gene: 0. Germline lookup yields CDR1 MNHEY and CDR2 SVGAGI. The CDR3 spells CASSYQGANTGELFF. The CDR3 DNA reads TGTGCCAGCAGTTACCAGGGGGCGAACACCGGGGAGCTGTTTTTT.